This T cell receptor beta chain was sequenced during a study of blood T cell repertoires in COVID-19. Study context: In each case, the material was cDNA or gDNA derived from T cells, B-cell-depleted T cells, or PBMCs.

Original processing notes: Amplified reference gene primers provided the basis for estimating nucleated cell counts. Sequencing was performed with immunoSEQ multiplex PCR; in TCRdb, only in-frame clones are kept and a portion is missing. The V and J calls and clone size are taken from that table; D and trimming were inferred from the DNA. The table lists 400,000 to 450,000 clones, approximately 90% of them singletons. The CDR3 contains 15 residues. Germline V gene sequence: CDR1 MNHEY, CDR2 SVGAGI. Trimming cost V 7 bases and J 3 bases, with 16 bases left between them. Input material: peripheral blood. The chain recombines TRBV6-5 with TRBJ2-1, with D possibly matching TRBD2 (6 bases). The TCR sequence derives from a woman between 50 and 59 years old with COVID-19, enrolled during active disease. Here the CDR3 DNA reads TGTGCCAGCACCAGACTCCGGACTAACTACAATGAGCAGTTCTTC. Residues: CASTRLRTNYNEQFF.